This T cell receptor beta chain was found in a study of immune cell composition in non-small cell lung cancer. Study-wide context: Most cases were lung adenocarcinoma or squamous cell carcinoma.

Trimming took off 5 bases at V and 8 bases at J, with 16 bases between the two ends. Germline V gene sequence: CDR1 LNHDA, CDR2 SQIVND (reference sequence). The CDR3 contains 15 residues. The table came from immunoSEQ multiplex PCR; TCRdb's copy has only in-frame clones and leaves some out. Here the sample spans over 5,500 clones, about three quarters being singletons. Note on this clone: What it binds is not known.

Study-wide points: Squamous lung tumours showed higher top 10 clone scores and clonality than adenocarcinomas. In adenocarcinoma, maximal tumour-associated clone frequency tracked TIL tumour reactivity.

Sequenced material: lung tumor tissue. The chain combines TRBV19 with TRBJ1-6, with a tentative D call TRBD1 (6 bases). The clonotype originates from a human donor with non-small cell lung cancer. Written as DNA, the CDR3 is TGTGCCAGTAGTCCCGTCCCGGGACAACATTCACCCCTCCACTTT. Translating it yields CASSPVPGQHSPLHF.